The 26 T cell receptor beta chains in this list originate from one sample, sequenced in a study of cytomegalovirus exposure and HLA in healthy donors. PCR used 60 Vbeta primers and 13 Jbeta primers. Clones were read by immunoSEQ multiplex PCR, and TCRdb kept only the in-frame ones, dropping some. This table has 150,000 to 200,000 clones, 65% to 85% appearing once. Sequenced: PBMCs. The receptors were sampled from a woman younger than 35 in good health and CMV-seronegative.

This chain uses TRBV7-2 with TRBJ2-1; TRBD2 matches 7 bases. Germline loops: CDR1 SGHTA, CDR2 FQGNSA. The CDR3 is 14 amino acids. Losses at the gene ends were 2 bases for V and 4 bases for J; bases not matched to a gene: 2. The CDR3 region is CASSLRSGYNEQFF. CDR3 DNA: TGTGCCAGCAGCTTACGTAGCGGGTACAATGAGCAGTTCTTC.

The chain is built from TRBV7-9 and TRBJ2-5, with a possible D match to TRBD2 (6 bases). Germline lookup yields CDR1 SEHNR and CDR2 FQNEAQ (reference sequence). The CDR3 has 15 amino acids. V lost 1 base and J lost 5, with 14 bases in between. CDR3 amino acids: CASSLGGEGRETQYF. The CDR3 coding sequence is TGTGCCAGCAGCTTAGGCGGGGAAGGGCGGGAGACCCAGTACTTC.

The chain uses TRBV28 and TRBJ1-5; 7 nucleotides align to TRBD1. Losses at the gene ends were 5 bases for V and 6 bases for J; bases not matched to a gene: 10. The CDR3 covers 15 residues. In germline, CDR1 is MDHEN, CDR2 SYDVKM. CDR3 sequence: CASSILVGGGQPQHF. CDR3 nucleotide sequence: TGTGCCAGCAGTATACTGGTAGGGGGCGGTCAGCCCCAGCATTTT.

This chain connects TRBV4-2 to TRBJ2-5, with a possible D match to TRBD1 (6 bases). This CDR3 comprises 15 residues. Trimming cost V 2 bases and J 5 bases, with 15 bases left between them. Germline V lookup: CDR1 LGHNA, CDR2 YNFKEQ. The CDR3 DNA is TGTGCCAGCAGCCAAAGTTGGGGGCCAAGGGAGACCCAGTACTTC. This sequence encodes CASSQSWGPRETQYF.

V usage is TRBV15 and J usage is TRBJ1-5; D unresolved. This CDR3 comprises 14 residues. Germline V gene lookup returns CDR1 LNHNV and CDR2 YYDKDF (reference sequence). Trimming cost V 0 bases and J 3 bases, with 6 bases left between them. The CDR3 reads CATSRDRYNQPQHF. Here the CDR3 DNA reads TGTGCCACCAGCAGAGACAGATACAATCAGCCCCAGCATTTT.

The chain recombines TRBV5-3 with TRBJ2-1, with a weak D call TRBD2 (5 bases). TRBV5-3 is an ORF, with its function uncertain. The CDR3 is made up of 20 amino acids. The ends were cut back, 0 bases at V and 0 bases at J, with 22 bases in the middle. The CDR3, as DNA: TGTGCCAGAAGCTTGGCCCATGGGAGACACTACCTTCCCTCCTACAATGAGCAGTTCTTC. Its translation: CARSLAHGRHYLPSYNEQFF.

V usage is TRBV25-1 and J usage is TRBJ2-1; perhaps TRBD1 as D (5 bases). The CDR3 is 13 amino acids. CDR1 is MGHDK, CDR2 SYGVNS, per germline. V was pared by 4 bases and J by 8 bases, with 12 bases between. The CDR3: CASSAPWGDEQFF. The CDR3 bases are TGTGCCAGCAGTGCCCCCTGGGGCGATGAGCAGTTCTTC.

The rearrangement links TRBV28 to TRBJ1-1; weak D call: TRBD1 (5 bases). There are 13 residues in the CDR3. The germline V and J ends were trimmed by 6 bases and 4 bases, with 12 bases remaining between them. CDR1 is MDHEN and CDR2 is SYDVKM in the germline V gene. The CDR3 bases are TGTGCCAGCAGGCGCAGGGAGGGCACTGAAGCTTTCTTT. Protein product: CASRRREGTEAFF.

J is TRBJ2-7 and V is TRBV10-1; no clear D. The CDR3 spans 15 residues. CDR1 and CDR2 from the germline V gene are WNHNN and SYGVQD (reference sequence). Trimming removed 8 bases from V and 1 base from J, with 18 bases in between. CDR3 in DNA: TGCGCCAGCTCCCCGGGTTCGCTTGTGTCCTACGAGCAGTACTTC. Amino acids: CASSPGSLVSYEQYF.

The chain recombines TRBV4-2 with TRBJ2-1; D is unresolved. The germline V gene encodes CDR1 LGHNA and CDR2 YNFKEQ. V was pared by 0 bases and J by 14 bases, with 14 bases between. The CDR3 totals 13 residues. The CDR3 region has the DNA TGTGCCAGCAGCCAAGATAGTACCTCTTCTGAGTTCTTC. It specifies CASSQDSTSSEFF.

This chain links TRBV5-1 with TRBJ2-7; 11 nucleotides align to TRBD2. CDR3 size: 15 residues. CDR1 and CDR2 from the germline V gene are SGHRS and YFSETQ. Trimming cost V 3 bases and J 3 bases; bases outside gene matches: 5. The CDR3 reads CASSSDTSGSYEQYF. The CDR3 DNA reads TGCGCCAGCAGCTCGGATACTAGCGGGAGCTACGAGCAGTACTTC.

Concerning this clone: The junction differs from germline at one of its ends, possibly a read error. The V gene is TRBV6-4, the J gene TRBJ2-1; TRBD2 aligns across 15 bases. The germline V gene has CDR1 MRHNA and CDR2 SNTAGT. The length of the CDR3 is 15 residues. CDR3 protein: CANSGTSGGYNEQFF. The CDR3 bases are TGTGCCAACAGTGGGACTAGCGGGGGGTACAATGAGCAGTTCTTC.

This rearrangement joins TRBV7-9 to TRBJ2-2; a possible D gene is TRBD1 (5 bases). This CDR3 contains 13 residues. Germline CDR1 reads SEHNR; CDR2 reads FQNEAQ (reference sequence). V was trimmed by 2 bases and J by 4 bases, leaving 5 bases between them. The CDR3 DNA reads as TGTGCCAGCAGCTTACAGGGCACCGGGGAGCTGTTTTTT. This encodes CASSLQGTGELFF.

The CDR3 DNA follows: TGTGCCAGCAGCTTACGTGGCGGGGGGAACACCGGGGAGCTGTTTTTT. Encoded protein: CASSLRGGGNTGELFF. This chain joins TRBV11-2 and TRBJ2-2; 7 bases line up with TRBD2. The CDR3 is 16 residues long. With 2 bases clipped from V and 1 base from J, the junction kept 4 bases outside the gene matches. Germline-derived CDR1 and CDR2 are SGHAT and FQNNGV.

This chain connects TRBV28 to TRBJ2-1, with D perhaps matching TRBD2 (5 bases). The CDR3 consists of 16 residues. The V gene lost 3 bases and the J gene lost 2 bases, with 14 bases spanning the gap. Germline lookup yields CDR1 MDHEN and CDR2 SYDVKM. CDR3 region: CASSFFGRGAYNEQFF. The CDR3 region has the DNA TGTGCCAGCAGTTTCTTCGGTCGGGGAGCCTACAATGAGCAGTTCTTC.

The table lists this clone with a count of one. CDR3 protein: CASSLDFGGGYEQYF. For the CDR3, the DNA is TGTGCCAGCAGCTTAGATTTCGGGGGAGGCTACGAGCAGTACTTC. V usage is TRBV7-2 and J usage is TRBJ2-7; tentative D call: TRBD2 (6 bases). Trimming removed 1 base at V and 3 bases at J, with 13 bases between. In germline, CDR1 is SGHTA, CDR2 FQGNSA. The CDR3 extends over 15 amino acids. Drawing the rest from reference TRBV7-2 and TRBJ2-7, the complete variable domain is GAGVSQSPSNKVTEKGKDVELRCDPISGHTALYWYRQSLGQGLEFLIYFQGNSAPDKSGLPSDRFSAERTGGSVSTLTIQRTQQEDSAVYLCASSLDFGGGYEQYFGPGTRLTVT.

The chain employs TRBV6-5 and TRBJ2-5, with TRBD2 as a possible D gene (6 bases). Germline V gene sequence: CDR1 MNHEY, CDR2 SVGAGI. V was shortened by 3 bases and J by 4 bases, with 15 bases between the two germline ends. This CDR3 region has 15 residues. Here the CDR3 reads CASSYMEGWGETQYF. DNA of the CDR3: TGTGCCAGCAGTTATATGGAGGGTTGGGGAGAGACCCAGTACTTC.

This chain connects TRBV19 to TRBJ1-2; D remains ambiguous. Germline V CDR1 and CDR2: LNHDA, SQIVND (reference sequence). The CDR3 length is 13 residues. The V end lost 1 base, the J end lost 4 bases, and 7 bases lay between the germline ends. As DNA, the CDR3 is TGTGCCAGTAGTATAGCCCAGTTCTATGGCTACACCTTC. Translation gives CASSIAQFYGYTF.

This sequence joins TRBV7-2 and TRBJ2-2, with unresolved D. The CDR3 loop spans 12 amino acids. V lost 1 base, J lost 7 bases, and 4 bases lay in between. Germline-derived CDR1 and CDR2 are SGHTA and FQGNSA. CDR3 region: CASSLVSGELFF. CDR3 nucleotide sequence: TGTGCCAGCAGCTTAGTCAGCGGGGAGCTGTTTTTT.

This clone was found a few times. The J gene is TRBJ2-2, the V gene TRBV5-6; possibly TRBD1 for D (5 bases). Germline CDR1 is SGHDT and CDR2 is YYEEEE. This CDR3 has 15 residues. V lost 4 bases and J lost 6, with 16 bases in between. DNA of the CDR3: TGTGCCAGCAGCGCGCCGACAGTTTATGCCGGGGAGCTGTTTTTT. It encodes CASSAPTVYAGELFF.

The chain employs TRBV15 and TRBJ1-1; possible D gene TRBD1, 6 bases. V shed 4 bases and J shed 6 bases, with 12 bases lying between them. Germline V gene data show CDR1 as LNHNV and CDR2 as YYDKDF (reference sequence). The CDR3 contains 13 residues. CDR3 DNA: TGTGCCACCAGCAACAGGGTGGGCCCTGAAGCTTTCTTT. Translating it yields CATSNRVGPEAFF.

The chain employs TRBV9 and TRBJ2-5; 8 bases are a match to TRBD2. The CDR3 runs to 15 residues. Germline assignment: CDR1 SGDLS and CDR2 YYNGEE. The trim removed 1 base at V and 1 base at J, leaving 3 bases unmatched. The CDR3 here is CASSVMGLGQETQYF. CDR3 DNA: TGTGCCAGCAGCGTAATGGGACTAGGCCAAGAGACCCAGTACTTC.

In DNA form, the CDR3 reads TGCGCCAGCAGCCAAGATAGCAGGGACTATGGCTACACCTTC. Its translation is CASSQDSRDYGYTF. This chain uses TRBV4-3 with TRBJ1-2; weak D call: TRBD1 (5 bases). Germline CDR1 is LGHNA and CDR2 is YSLEER. The ends were cut back, 0 bases at V and 3 bases at J, with 8 bases in the middle. The CDR3 consists of 14 residues.

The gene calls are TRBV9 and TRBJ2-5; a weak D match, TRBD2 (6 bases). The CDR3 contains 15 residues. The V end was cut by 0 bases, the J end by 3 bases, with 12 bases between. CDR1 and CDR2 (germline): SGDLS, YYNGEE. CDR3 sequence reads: CASSVGPGSEETQYF. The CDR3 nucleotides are TGTGCCAGCAGCGTAGGACCCGGGAGTGAAGAGACCCAGTACTTC.

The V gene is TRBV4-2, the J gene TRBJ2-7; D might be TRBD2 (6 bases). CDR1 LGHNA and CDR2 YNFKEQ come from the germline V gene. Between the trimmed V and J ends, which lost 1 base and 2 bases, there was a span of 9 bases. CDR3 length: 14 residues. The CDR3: CASSQAGGAYEQYF. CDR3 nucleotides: TGTGCCAGCAGCCAAGCTGGAGGGGCCTACGAGCAGTACTTC.

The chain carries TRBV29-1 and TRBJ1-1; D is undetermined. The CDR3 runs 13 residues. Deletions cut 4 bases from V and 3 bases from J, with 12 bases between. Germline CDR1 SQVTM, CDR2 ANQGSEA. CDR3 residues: CSVGVSQDTEAFF. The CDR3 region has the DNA TGCAGCGTTGGGGTCTCTCAGGACACTGAAGCTTTCTTT.